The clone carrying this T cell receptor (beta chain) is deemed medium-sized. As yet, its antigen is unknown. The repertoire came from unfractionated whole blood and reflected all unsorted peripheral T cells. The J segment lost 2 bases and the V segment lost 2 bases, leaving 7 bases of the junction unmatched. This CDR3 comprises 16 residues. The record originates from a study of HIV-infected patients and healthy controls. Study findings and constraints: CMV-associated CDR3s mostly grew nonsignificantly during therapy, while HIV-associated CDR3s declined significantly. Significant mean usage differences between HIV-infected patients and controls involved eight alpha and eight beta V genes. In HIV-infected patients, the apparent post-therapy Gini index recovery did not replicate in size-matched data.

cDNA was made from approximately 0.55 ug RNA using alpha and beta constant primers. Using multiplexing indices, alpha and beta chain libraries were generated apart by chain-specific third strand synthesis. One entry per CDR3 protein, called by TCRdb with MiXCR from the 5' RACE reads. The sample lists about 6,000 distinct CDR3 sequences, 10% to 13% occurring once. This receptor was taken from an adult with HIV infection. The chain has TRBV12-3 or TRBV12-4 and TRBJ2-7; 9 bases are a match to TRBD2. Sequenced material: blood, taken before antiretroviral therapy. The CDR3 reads CASSLMRAGGPYEQYF. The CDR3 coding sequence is TGTGCCAGCAGTTTAATGCGAGCGGGGGGCCCCTACGAGCAGTACTTC.